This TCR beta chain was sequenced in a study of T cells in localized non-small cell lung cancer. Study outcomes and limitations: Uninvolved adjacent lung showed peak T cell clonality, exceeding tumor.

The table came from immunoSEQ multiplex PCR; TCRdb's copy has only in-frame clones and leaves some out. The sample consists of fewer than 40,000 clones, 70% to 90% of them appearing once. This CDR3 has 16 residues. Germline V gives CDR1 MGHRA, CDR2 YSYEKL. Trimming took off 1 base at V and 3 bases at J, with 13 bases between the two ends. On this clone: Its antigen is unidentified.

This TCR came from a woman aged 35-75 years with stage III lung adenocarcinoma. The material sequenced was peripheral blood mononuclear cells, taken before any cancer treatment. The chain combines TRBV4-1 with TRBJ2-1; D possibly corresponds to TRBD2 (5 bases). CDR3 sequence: CASSQVRTGGYNEQFF. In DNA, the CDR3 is TGCGCCAGCAGCCAAGTAAGGACTGGAGGCTACAATGAGCAGTTCTTC.